This T cell receptor (beta chain) was documented in a study of cytomegalovirus exposure and HLA in healthy donors. Study observations and caveats: Follow-up analysis seemed to connect common viral pathogens with several of the most significant clusters identified. Later on, an analysis showed TCR association rates differing by HLA locus, with DRB1 the most and HLA-C the fewest.

The CDR3 loop spans 15 amino acids. The V gene's germline CDR1 is SNHLY and CDR2 FYNNEI. Losses at the gene ends were 5 bases for V and 4 bases for J; bases not matched to a gene: 6. PCR amplification relied on 60 Vbeta primers (plus 13 Jbeta primers). Per the original methods: In a later analysis, of approximately 81 million unique beta chains, some 10 million appeared in at least two donors. Assay used: immunoSEQ multiplex PCR; TCRdb lists only in-frame clones, some missing. Clone size and V and J calls were adopted from that table, with D and trimming inferred from the DNA. The sample includes about 200,000 clones, more than 75% of them seen just once. With respect to this clone: Its matching antigen is unknown.

The sequencing sample was made of PBMCs. The rearrangement links TRBV2 to TRBJ2-2; 8 bases fit TRBD2. The sequence was collected from a woman aged 45 to 65 in good health and CMV-seropositive. Here the CDR3 reads CASSPQTSVTGELFF. As DNA, the CDR3 is TGTGCCAGCAGTCCCCAGACTAGCGTCACCGGGGAGCTGTTTTTT.